Below, 2 T cell receptor beta chains from the same sample are listed, as sequenced in a study of blood T cell repertoires in COVID-19. The repertoire was sequenced with immunoSEQ multiplex PCR; TCRdb's copy has only in-frame clones and lacks some. This table has 85,000 to 100,000 clones, 87% appearing once. Sequencing input: peripheral blood. These receptors were obtained from a woman between 55 and 75 years old with COVID-19, enrolled during active disease.

This clone showed up just once. The rearrangement joins TRBV6-6 to TRBJ2-5; 10 bases fit TRBD2. The CDR3 covers 14 residues. Germline assignment: CDR1 MNHNY and CDR2 SVGAGI (reference sequence). V lost 4 bases, J lost 1 base, and 0 bases stayed unmatched. The CDR3 reads CASSSSGGQETQYF. In DNA, the CDR3 is TGTGCCAGCAGTTCTAGCGGGGGCCAAGAGACCCAGTACTTC.

The V gene is TRBV10-1, the J gene TRBJ1-4; D is unresolved. The CDR3 sequence is 14 residues long. V was clipped by 3 bases and J by 3 bases, with 8 bases between them. Looked up from germline, CDR1 is WNHNN and CDR2 is SYGVQD (reference sequence). Here the CDR3 DNA reads TGCGCCAGCAGTGACGGAGGGTCTAATGAAAAACTGTTTTTT. Its translation: CASSDGGSNEKLFF.